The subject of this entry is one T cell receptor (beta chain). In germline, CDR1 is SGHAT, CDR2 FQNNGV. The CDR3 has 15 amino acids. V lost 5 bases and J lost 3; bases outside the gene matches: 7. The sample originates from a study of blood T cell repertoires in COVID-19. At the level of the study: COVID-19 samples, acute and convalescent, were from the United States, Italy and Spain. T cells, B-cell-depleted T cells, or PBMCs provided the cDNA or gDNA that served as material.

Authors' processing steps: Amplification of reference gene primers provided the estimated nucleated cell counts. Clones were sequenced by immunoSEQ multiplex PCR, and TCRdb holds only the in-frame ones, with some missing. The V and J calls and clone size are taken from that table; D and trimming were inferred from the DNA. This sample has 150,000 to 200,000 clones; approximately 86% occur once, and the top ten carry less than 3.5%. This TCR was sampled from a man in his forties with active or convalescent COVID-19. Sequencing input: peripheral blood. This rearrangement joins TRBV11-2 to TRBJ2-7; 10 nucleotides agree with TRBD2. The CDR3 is CASSPLAGVIYEQYF. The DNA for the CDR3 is TGTGCCAGCAGCCCTCTAGCGGGGGTGATCTACGAGCAGTACTTC. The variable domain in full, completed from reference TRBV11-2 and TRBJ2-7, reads EAGVAQSPRYKIIEKRQSVAFWCNPISGHATLYWYQQILGQGPKLLIQFQNNGVVDDSQLPKDRFSAERLKGVDSTLKIQPAKLEDSAVYLCASSPLAGVIYEQYFGPGTRLTVT.